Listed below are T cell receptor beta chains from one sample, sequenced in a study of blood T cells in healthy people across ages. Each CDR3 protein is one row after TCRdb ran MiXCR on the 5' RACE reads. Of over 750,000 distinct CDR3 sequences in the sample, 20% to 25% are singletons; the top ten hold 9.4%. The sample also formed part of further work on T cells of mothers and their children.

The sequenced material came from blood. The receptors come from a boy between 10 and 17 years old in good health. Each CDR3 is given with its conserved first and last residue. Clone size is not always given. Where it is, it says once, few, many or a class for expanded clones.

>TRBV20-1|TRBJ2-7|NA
CSARGSSGRASYEQYF
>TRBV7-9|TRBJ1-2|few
CASSTDPTNYGYTF
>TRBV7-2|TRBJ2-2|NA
CASSLGYANTGELFF
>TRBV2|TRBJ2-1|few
CASSDRDGPYNEQFF
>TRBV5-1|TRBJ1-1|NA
CASSLTGETFF
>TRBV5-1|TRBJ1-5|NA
CASSMAQGGDLSRPQHF
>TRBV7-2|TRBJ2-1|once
CASSYGLEVDEQFF
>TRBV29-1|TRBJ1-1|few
CSVERSETEAFF
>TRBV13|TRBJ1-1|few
CASSGGEEMNTEAFF
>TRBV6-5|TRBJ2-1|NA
CASSPASNNEQFF
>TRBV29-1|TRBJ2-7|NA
CSVYSGRDHYEQYF
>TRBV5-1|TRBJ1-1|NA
CASRSQGANTEAFF
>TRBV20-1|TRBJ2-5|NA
CSGHRRETQYF
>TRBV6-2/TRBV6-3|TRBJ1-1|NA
CASSYVTAEAFF